This T cell receptor (beta chain) was documented in a study of CD8 T cells in ankylosing spondylitis. Study-wide results and caveats: Disease-linked clones were CD8+ and relatively rare in peripheral blood.

Germline loops: CDR1 SGDLS, CDR2 YYNGEE. With 4 bases removed from V and 5 bases from J, the gap between germline ends came to 13 bases. The CDR3 is 13 residues long. This clonotype was observed at least ten times. Its cognate antigen is unknown. TCRdb processed the 5' RACE reads anew with MiXCR; each CDR3 protein has one entry. The data show about 25,000 distinct CDR3 sequences, with 2.5% seen just once and 7.7% held by the top ten. The sequencing input was blood, either unsorted or a sorted T cell fraction (not recorded which). The V call is TRBV9, the J call TRBJ2-7; D perhaps matches TRBD2 (6 bases). This sequence originates from a female donor with ankylosing spondylitis or in good health (not recorded which). CDR3 in DNA: TGTGCCAGCAGCACCGGGGGACGGCACGAGCAGTACTTC. It is translated as CASSTGGRHEQYF.